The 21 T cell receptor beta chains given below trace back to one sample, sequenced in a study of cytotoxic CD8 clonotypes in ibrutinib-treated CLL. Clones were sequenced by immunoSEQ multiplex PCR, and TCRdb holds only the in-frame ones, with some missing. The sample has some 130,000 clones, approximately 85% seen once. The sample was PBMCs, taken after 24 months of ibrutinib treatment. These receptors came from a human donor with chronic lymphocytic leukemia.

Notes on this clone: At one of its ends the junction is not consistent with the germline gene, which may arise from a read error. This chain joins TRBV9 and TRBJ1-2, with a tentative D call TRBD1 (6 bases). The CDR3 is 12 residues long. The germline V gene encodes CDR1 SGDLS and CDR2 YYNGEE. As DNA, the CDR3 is TGTGCCAGCGGCGTAGGGGGGTATGGCTACACCTTC. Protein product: CASGVGGYGYTF.

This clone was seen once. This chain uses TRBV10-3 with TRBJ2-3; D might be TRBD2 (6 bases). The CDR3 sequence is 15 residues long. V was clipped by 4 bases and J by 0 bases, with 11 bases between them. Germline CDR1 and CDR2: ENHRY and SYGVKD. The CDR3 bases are TGTGCCATCAGTGTTAATAGCGGAAGCACAGATACGCAGTATTTT. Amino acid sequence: CAISVNSGSTDTQYF.

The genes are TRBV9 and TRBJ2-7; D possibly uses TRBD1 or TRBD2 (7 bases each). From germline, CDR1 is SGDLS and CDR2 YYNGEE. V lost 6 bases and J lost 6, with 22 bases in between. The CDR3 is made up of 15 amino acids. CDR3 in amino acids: CASTPGGTVVREQYF. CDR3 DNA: TGTGCCAGCACCCCCGGGGGGACAGTCGTCCGCGAGCAGTACTTC.

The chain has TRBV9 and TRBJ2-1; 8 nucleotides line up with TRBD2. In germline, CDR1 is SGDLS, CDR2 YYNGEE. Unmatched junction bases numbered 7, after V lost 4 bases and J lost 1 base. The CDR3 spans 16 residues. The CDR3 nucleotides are TGTGCCAGCAGCTTAAATAGCGGGGCGTCCTACAATGAGCAGTTCTTC. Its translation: CASSLNSGASYNEQFF.

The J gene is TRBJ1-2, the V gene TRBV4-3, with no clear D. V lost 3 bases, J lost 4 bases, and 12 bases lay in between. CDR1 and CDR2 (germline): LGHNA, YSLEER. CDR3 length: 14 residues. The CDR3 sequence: CASSQVAATYGYTF. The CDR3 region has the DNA TGCGCCAGCAGCCAGGTCGCGGCCACCTATGGCTACACCTTC.

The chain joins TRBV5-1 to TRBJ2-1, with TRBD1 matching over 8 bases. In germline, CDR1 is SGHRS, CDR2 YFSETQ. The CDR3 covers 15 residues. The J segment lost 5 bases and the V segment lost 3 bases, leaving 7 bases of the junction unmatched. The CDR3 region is CASSSPGQDNNEQFF. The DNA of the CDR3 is TGCGCCAGCAGCTCCCCGGGACAGGATAACAATGAGCAGTTCTTC.

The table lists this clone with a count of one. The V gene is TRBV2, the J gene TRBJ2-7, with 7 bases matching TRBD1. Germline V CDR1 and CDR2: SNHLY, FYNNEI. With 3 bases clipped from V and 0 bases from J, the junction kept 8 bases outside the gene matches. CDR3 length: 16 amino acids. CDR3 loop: CASSDAPRTGSYEQYF. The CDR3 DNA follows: TGTGCCAGCAGTGATGCCCCCCGGACAGGCTCCTACGAGCAGTACTTC.

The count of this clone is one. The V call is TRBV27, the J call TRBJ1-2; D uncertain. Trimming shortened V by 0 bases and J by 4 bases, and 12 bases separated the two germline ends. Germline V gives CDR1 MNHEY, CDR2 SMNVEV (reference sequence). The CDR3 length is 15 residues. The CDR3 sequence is CASSLSPDRSYGYTF. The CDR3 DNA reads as TGTGCCAGCAGTTTATCTCCGGACCGTTCCTATGGCTACACCTTC.

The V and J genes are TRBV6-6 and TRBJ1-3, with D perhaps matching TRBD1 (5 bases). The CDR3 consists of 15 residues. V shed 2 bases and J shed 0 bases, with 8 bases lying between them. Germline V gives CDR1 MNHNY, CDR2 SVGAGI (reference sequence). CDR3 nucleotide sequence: TGTGCCAGCAGTTACGGGGGGTCCTCTGGAAACACCATATATTTT. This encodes CASSYGGSSGNTIYF.

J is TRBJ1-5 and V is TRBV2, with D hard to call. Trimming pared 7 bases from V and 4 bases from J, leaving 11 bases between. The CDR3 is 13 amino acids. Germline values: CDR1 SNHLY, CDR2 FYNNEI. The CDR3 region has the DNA TGTGCCAGCACCTGGGAGGTTAATCAGCCCCAGCATTTT. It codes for CASTWEVNQPQHF.

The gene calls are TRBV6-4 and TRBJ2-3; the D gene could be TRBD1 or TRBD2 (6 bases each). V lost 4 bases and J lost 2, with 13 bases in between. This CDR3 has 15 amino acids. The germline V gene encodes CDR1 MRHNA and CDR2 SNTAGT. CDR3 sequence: CASSAGGLSTDTQYF. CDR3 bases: TGTGCCAGCAGTGCCGGGGGCCTCTCCACAGATACGCAGTATTTT.

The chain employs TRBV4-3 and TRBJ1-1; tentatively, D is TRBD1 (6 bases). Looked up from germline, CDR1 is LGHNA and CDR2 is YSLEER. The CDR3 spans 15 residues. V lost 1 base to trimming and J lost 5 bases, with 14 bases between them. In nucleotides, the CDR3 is TGCGCCAGCAGCCAAGGGGGGCAGGGTTGGACTGAAGCTTTCTTT. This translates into CASSQGGQGWTEAFF.

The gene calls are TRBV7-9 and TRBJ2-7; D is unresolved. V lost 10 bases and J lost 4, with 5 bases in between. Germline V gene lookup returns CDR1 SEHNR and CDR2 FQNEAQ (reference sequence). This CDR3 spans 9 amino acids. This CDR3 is CAIIYEQYF. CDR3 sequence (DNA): TGTGCCATCATTTACGAGCAGTACTTC.

CDR3 amino acids: CASSRGQGTDSYEQYF. The CDR3 bases are TGTGCCAGCAGCCGGGGACAGGGGACGGACTCCTACGAGCAGTACTTC. This chain links TRBV4-2 with TRBJ2-7, with 10 positions matching TRBD1. The germline V gene has CDR1 LGHNA and CDR2 YNFKEQ. The CDR3 has 16 amino acids. With 4 bases clipped from V and 0 bases from J, the junction kept 6 bases outside the gene matches.

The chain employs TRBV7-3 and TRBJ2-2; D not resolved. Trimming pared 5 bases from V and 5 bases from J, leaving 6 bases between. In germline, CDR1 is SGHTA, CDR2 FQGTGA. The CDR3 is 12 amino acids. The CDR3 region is CASSPGTGELFF. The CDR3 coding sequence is TGTGCCAGCAGCCCAGGAACCGGGGAGCTGTTTTTT.

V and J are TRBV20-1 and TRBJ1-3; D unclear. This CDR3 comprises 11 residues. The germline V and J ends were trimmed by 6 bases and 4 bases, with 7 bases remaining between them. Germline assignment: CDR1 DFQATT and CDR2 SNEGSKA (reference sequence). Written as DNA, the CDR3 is TGCAGTGCCCGATTGGGAAACACCATATATTTT. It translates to CSARLGNTIYF.

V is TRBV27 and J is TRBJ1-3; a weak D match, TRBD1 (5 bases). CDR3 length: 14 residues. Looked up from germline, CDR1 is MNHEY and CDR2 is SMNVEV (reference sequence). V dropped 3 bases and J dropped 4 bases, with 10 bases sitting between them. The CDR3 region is CASSLRGNGNTIYF. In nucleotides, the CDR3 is TGTGCCAGCAGTTTGAGGGGCAACGGAAACACCATATATTTT.

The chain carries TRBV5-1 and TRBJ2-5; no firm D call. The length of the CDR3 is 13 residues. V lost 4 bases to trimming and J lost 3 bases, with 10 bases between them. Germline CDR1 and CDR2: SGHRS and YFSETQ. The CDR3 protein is CASSPGPEETQYF. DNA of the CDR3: TGCGCCAGCAGCCCCGGGCCCGAAGAGACCCAGTACTTC.

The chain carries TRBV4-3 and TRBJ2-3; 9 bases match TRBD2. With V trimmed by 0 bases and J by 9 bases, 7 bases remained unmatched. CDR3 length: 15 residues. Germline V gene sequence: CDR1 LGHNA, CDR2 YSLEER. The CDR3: CASSQERRGGLTQYF. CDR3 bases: TGCGCCAGCAGCCAAGAGCGGCGGGGGGGCCTCACGCAGTATTTT.

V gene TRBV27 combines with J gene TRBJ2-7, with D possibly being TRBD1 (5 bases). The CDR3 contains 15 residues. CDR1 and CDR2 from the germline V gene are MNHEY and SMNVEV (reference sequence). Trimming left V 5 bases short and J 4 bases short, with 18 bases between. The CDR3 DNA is TGTGCCAGCAGTAGCCCCAGGGCTGGTGAATACGAGCAGTACTTC. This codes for CASSSPRAGEYEQYF.

The CDR3 DNA follows: TGTGCCAGCAGCCCGGGCGGGGCTCAGGGAGAGCAGTACTTC. This sequence encodes CASSPGGAQGEQYF. The J gene is TRBJ2-7, the V gene TRBV7-3, with D perhaps TRBD2 (6 bases). Germline lookup yields CDR1 SGHTA and CDR2 FQGTGA. The CDR3 loop spans 14 amino acids. The V and J ends lost 5 bases and 7 bases respectively, with 18 bases between them.